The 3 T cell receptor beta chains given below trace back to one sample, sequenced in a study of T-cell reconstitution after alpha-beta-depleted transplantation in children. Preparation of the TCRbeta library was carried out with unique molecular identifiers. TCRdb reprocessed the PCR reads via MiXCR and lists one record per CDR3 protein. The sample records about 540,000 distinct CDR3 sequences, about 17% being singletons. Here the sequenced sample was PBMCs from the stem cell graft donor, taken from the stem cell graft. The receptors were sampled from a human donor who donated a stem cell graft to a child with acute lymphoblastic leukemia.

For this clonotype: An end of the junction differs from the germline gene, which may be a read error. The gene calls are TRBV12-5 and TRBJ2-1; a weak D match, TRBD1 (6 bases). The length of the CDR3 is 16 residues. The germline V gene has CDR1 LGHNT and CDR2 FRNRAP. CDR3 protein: CVSGSTGTSNRNEQFF. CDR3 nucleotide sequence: TGTGTTAGTGGTTCCACCGGGACAAGTAACCGGAATGAGCAGTTCTTC.

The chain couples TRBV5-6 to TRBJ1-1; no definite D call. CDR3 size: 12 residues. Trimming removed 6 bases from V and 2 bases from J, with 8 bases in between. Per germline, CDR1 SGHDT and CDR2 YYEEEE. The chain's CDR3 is CASKEANTEAFF. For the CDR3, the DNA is TGTGCCAGCAAGGAAGCCAACACTGAAGCTTTCTTT.

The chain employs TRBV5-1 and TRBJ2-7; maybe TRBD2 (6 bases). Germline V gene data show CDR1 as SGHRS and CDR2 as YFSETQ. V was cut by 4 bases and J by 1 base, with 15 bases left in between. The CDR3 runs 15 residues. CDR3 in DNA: TGCGCCAGCAGCCCCGGAGGTCGGGGGTCCTACGAGCAGTACTTC. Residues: CASSPGGRGSYEQYF.